The 3 T cell receptor beta chains reported below all come from one sample, sequenced in a study of type 1 regulatory T cells (dated by TCRdb to 2020 to 2022). Their antigen targets remain unknown. Sequencing instrument: Illumina MiSeq. Clones were called with MiXCR by TCRdb after fastp trimmed the public reads at Q25, and only in-frame beta chains were retained. Each CDR3 protein gets just one entry, which takes the most common genes and DNA from the rows behind it. This sample holds 60,000 to 70,000 distinct CDR3 sequences; 45% to 50% were observed only once. The biggest ten clones account for less than 2.5% of the sample. Material: cultured non-Tr1 T cells, either the whole culture or a sorted T cell fraction (not recorded which). What the cell subset or site label conveys for this sample: non-Tr1 population from the T-allo10 product. The origin of the receptors is a human donor in good health.

V gene TRBV6-6 combines with J gene TRBJ2-1; 7 positions match TRBD2. V dropped 8 bases and J dropped 4; count of bases not matched to a gene: 8. Germline V CDR1 and CDR2: MNHNY, SVGAGI (reference sequence). The CDR3 contains 14 residues. CDR3 sequence (DNA): TGTGCCAGCGCTCGACTAGCAGATTACAATGAGCAGTTCTTC. This encodes CASARLADYNEQFF.

This clonotype appeared a single time. CDR3 bases: TGCGCCAGCAGCCAAGGACAGGAGGCTGTAGGGAACACTGAAGCTTTCTTT. Translating it yields CASSQGQEAVGNTEAFF. The chain is built from TRBV4-1 and TRBJ1-1, with a tentative D call TRBD1 (6 bases). The ends were cut back, 1 base at V and 1 base at J, with 16 bases in the middle. Germline V gene data show CDR1 as MGHRA and CDR2 as YSYEKL. The CDR3 spans 17 residues.

This sequence joins TRBV7-2 and TRBJ2-5; 9 nucleotides align to TRBD1. V dropped 2 bases and J dropped 6; count of bases not matched to a gene: 10. This CDR3 is 16 amino acids long. Germline V gives CDR1 SGHTA, CDR2 FQGNSA. The CDR3 loop is CASSLIPGQGGKTQYF. In DNA, the CDR3 is TGTGCCAGCAGCTTAATCCCGGGACAGGGAGGAAAGACCCAGTACTTC. Based on the CDR3 plus reference TRBV7-2 and TRBJ2-5, the full variable domain is GAGVSQSPSNKVTEKGKDVELRCDPISGHTALYWYRQSLGQGLEFLIYFQGNSAPDKSGLPSDRFSAERTGGSVSTLTIQRTQQEDSAVYLCASSLIPGQGGKTQYFGPGTRLLVL.